These 18 T cell receptor beta chains were all obtained from the same sample, sequenced in a study of cytomegalovirus exposure and HLA in healthy donors. The PCR had 60 Vbeta and 13 Jbeta primers. Sequencing used immunoSEQ multiplex PCR; TCRdb keeps in-frame clones, though not all of them. The sample lists around 220,000 clones; around 80% were seen once. Sequencing was done on a sample of PBMCs. All receptors derive from a girl aged 2 to 9 in good health and CMV-seronegative.

This clone was seen once. V gene TRBV6-1 combines with J gene TRBJ2-5; TRBD2 is a possible D gene (7 bases). Trimming shortened V by 4 bases and J by 5 bases, and 14 bases separated the two germline ends. The germline CDR1 and CDR2 sequences are MNHNS and SASEGT. The CDR3 is made up of 14 amino acids. CDR3 loop: CASSAFRGGETQYF. For the CDR3, the DNA is TGTGCCAGCAGTGCATTCAGGGGAGGGGAGACCCAGTACTTC.

J is TRBJ2-7 and V is TRBV2, with a weak D call TRBD1 (7 bases). V lost 6 bases and J lost 1, with 13 bases in between. The germline gives CDR1 SNHLY, CDR2 FYNNEI. The length of the CDR3 is 14 residues. The CDR3 loop reads CASRAGQPSYEQYF. The CDR3 region has the DNA TGTGCCAGCAGGGCGGGACAGCCTTCCTACGAGCAGTACTTC.

This chain connects TRBV29-1 to TRBJ2-5; TRBD2 might be the D (6 bases). The CDR3 consists of 9 residues. V was trimmed by 6 bases and J by 7 bases, leaving 6 bases between them. Germline loops: CDR1 SQVTM, CDR2 ANQGSEA. The CDR3 here is CSVGGTQYF. For the CDR3, the DNA is TGCAGCGTCGGGGGGACCCAGTACTTC.

This clone came up a few times. The V call is TRBV10-3, the J call TRBJ1-1; tentatively, D is TRBD1 (6 bases). The length of the CDR3 is 11 residues. Trimming removed 4 bases at V and 7 bases at J, with 7 bases between. From germline, CDR1 is ENHRY and CDR2 SYGVKD. The CDR3 DNA follows: TGTGCCATCAGTGGACAGGATGAAGCTTTCTTT. Residues: CAISGQDEAFF.

V and J are TRBV18 and TRBJ2-3, with 10 bases matching TRBD2. Looked up from germline, CDR1 is KGHSH and CDR2 is LQKENI. This CDR3 spans 17 amino acids. J was trimmed by 8 bases and V by 0 bases; bases with no gene match: 11. The CDR3 here is CASSPPNQRGGLGTQYF. The CDR3 DNA reads as TGTGCCAGCTCACCACCGAATCAGCGGGGGGGCCTGGGTACGCAGTATTTT. Looking up the rest from reference TRBV18 and TRBJ2-3 gives the full variable domain: NAGVMQNPRHLVRRRGQEARLRCSPMKGHSHVYWYRQLPEEGLKFMVYLQKENIIDESGMPKERFSAEFPKEGPSILRIQQVVRGDSAAYFCASSPPNQRGGLGTQYFGPGTRLTVL.

This clone was detected only once. The chain carries TRBV7-7 and TRBJ2-2, with 11 nucleotides matching TRBD2. Germline loops: CDR1 SSHAT, CDR2 FNYEAQ (reference sequence). The junction had 8 bases not matched to a gene; V was cut back by 3 bases and J by 5 bases. CDR3 length: 17 residues. Here the CDR3 reads CASSFDLLAGETGELFF. In nucleotides, the CDR3 is TGTGCCAGCAGCTTCGACTTACTAGCGGGGGAGACCGGGGAGCTGTTTTTT.

This rearrangement joins TRBV29-1 to TRBJ1-1; D is undetermined. The CDR3 has 14 amino acids. V gave up 7 bases and J gave up 1 base, with 16 bases separating them. Germline V gene data show CDR1 as SQVTM and CDR2 as ANQGSEA. CDR3 nucleotides: TGCAGCGGATGGTTGGCAGGAAAGAACACTGAAGCTTTCTTT. It yields the protein CSGWLAGKNTEAFF.

The chain employs TRBV11-3 and TRBJ2-2, with TRBD1 as a possible D gene (5 bases). Per germline, CDR1 SGHNT and CDR2 YENEEA. The V end lost 7 bases, the J end lost 4 bases, and 19 bases lay between the germline ends. The CDR3 sequence is 16 residues long. CDR3 nucleotide sequence: TGTGCCAGCACTAACAAACGGACACTACCCACCGGGGAGCTGTTTTTT. This sequence encodes CASTNKRTLPTGELFF.

The V call is TRBV6-5, the J call TRBJ2-1; 8 bases are a match to TRBD1. V was pared by 2 bases and J by 11 bases, with 5 bases of the junction left unmatched. CDR3 size: 13 residues. Germline V CDR1 and CDR2: MNHEY, SVGAGI. CDR3 loop: CASSYTDRVKQFF. CDR3 DNA: TGTGCCAGCAGTTACACGGACAGGGTGAAGCAGTTCTTC.

This chain joins TRBV27 and TRBJ2-1; 7 nucleotides line up with TRBD2. This CDR3 is 14 amino acids long. Germline loops: CDR1 MNHEY, CDR2 SMNVEV (reference sequence). With 2 bases clipped from V and 6 bases from J, the junction kept 4 bases outside the gene matches. The CDR3 sequence: CASSLGLAVNEQFF. Here the CDR3 DNA reads TGTGCCAGCAGTTTAGGGCTAGCGGTCAATGAGCAGTTCTTC.

This clone occurred a few times. The V and J genes are TRBV9 and TRBJ2-2; D possibly corresponds to TRBD2 (7 bases). This CDR3 has 16 amino acids. V was shortened by 6 bases and J by 1 base, with 16 bases between the two germline ends. Germline V gives CDR1 SGDLS, CDR2 YYNGEE. CDR3 sequence (DNA): TGTGCCAGCACCCCTTGGGAGGGGGGGAACACCGGGGAGCTGTTTTTT. It yields the protein CASTPWEGGNTGELFF.

This clone was recorded a few times. This chain links TRBV19 with TRBJ1-2; D possibly corresponds to TRBD1 (6 bases). Trimming cost V 5 bases and J 8 bases, with 6 bases left between them. This CDR3 is 10 amino acids long. Per germline, CDR1 LNHDA and CDR2 SQIVND (reference sequence). The CDR3 DNA reads as TGTGCCAGTAGTGGACAGGGCTACACCTTC. It yields the protein CASSGQGYTF. The full variable domain, with the rest looked up from reference TRBV19 and TRBJ1-2, is DGGITQSPKYLFRKEGQNVTLSCEQNLNHDAMYWYRQDPGQGLRLIYYSQIVNDFQKGDIAEGYSVSREKKESFPLTVTSAQKNPTAFYLCASSGQGYTFGSGTRLTVV.

The CDR3 bases are TGTGCCACCAGCACGAAGCGGGGAGAGACCCAGTACTTC. It translates to CATSTKRGETQYF. V and J are TRBV15 and TRBJ2-5; 7 bases align to TRBD2. The CDR3 is made up of 13 amino acids. Trimming took 4 bases from V and 4 from J; bases not matched to a gene: 3. Germline CDR1 is LNHNV and CDR2 is YYDKDF (reference sequence).

The V and J genes are TRBV27 and TRBJ2-7, with D tentatively TRBD1 (5 bases). Germline loops: CDR1 MNHEY, CDR2 SMNVEV (reference sequence). This CDR3 is built from 14 residues. Trimming shortened V by 7 bases and J by 3 bases, and 16 bases separated the two germline ends. CDR3 in DNA: TGTGCCAGCACTCCTTCAGGGTTAGGCTACGAGCAGTACTTC. Its translation: CASTPSGLGYEQYF.

The rearrangement joins TRBV11-2 to TRBJ1-1; D is unresolved. Germline loops: CDR1 SGHAT, CDR2 FQNNGV. V lost 4 bases to trimming and J lost 4 bases, with 4 bases between them. There are 11 residues in the CDR3. The CDR3 region is CASSYRTEAFF. In DNA, the CDR3 is TGTGCCAGCAGCTATCGCACTGAAGCTTTCTTT.

Here the CDR3 DNA reads TGTGCCAGCAGCTTACGGCGGGACTACGAGCAGTACTTC. Translating it yields CASSLRRDYEQYF. The rearrangement uses TRBV7-2 and TRBJ2-5, with D perhaps matching TRBD2 (6 bases). The J call could be wrong; TRBJ2-7 is a better fit for the DNA end. CDR3 length: 13 amino acids. Germline V lookup: CDR1 SGHTA, CDR2 FQGNSA.

The V call is TRBV5-1, the J call TRBJ2-2; 14 positions match TRBD2. J gave up 7 bases and V 7 bases, and 12 bases lay outside the gene matches. Per germline, CDR1 SGHRS and CDR2 YFSETQ. The CDR3 has 17 amino acids. As DNA, the CDR3 is TGCGCCAGCCGCACGGGACTAGCGGGAGAAAGGGTCGGGGAGCTGTTTTTT. Its translation is CASRTGLAGERVGELFF.

The CDR3 nucleotides read TGTGCCAGTAGTATAGAACGGGGCTATGGCTACACCTTC. It is translated as CASSIERGYGYTF. The chain uses TRBV19 and TRBJ1-2; D is ambiguous. CDR1 is LNHDA, CDR2 SQIVND, per germline (reference sequence). Trimming took 0 bases from V and 4 from J, leaving 6 bases between them. CDR3 size: 13 residues. Complete variable domain (other parts from reference TRBV19 and TRBJ1-2): DGGITQSPKYLFRKEGQNVTLSCEQNLNHDAMYWYRQDPGQGLRLIYYSQIVNDFQKGDIAEGYSVSREKKESFPLTVTSAQKNPTAFYLCASSIERGYGYTFGSGTRLTVV.